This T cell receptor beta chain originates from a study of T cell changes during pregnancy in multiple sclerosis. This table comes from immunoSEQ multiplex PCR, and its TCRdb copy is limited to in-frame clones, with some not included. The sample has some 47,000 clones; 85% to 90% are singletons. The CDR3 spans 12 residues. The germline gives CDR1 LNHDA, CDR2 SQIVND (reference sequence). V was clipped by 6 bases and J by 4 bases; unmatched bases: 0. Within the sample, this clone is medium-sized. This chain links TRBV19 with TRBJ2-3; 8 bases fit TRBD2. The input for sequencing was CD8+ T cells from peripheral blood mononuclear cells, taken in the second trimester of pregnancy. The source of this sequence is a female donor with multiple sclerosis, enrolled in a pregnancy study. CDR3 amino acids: CASSGGADTQYF. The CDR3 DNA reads TGTGCCAGTAGCGGGGGGGCAGATACGCAGTATTTT.